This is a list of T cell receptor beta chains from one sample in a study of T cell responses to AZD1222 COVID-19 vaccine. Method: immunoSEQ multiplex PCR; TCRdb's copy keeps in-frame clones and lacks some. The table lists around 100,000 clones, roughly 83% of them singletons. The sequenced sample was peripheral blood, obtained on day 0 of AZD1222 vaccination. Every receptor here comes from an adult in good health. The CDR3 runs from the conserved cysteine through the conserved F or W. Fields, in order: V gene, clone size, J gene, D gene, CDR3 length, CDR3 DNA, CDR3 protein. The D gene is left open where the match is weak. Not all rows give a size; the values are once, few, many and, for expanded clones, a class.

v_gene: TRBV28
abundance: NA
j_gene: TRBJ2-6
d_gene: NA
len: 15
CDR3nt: TGTGCCAGCAGTTTAGGAGGGGCTGGGGCCAACGTCCTGACTTTC
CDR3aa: CASSLGGAGANVLTF

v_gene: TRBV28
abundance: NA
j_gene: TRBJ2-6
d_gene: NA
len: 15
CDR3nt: TGTGCCAGCAGTTTGATTTACTCTGGGGCCAACGTCCTGACTTTC
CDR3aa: CASSLIYSGANVLTF

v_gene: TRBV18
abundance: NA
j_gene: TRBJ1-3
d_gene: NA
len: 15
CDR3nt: TGTGCCAGCTCATCTGACGGAGACTCTGGAAACACCATATATTTT
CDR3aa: CASSSDGDSGNTIYF

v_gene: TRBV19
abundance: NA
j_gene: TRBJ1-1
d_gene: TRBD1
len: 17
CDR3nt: TGTGCCAGTAGTGCAACGTCAGGGGGAAGGATGAACACTGAAGCTTTCTTT
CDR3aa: CASSATSGGRMNTEAFF

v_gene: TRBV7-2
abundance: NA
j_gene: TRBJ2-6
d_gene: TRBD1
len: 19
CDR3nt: TGTGCCAGCAGCTTAGACAGGGGGCCCGTAATCTCTGGGGCCAACGTCCTGACTTTC
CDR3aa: CASSLDRGPVISGANVLTF

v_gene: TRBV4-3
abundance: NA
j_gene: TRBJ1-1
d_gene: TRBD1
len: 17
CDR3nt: TGCGCCAGCAGCCTTGGGACAGGGGGCTCTTCGAACACTGAAGCTTTCTTT
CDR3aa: CASSLGTGGSSNTEAFF

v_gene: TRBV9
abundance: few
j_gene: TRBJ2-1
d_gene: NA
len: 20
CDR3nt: TGTGCCAGCAGCGTAGCTCCCACTGACTGGGTAGTCTCCAACTACAATGAGCAGTTCTTC
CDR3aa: CASSVAPTDWVVSNYNEQFF

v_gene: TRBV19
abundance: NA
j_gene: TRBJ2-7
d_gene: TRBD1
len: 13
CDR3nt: TGTGCCAGTAGCCGGGACAGGGGTTACGAGCAGTACTTC
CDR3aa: CASSRDRGYEQYF

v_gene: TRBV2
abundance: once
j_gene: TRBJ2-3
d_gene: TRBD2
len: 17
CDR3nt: TGTGCCAGCAGGGCATTTTCGACTAGCGGGAGATCAGATACGCAGTATTTT
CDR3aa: CASRAFSTSGRSDTQYF

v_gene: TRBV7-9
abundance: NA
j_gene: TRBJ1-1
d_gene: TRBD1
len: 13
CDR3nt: TGTGCCAGCAGCTTAGCGGGACAGGGGGCAGCTTTCTTT
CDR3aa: CASSLAGQGAAFF

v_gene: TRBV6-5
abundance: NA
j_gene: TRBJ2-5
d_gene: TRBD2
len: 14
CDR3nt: TGTGCCAGCAGTACGGGGGGGAGGCTGGAGACCCAGTACTTC
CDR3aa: CASSTGGRLETQYF

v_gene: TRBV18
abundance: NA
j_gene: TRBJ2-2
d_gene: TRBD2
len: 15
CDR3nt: TGTGCCAGCTCACCTAGCGGGAGTAACACCGGGGAGCTGTTTTTT
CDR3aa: CASSPSGSNTGELFF

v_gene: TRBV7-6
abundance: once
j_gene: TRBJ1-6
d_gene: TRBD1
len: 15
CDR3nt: TGTGCCAGCAGCGGGGGACAGTCGAGAAATTCACCCCTCCACTTT
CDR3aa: CASSGGQSRNSPLHF

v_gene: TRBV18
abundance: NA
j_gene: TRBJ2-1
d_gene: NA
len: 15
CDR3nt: TGTGCCAGCTCACCACCGGCAGGGATAGTCAATGAGCAGTTCTTC
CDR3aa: CASSPPAGIVNEQFF

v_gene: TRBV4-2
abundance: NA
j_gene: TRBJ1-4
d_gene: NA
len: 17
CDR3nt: TGTGCCAGCAGCCAGGAACGCTGGACAGCAACTAATGAAAAACTGTTTTTT
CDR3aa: CASSQERWTATNEKLFF

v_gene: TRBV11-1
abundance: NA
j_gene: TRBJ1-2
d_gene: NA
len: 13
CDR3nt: TGTGCCAGCAGCTTAGGCCAGGTGGATGGCTACACCTTC
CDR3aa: CASSLGQVDGYTF

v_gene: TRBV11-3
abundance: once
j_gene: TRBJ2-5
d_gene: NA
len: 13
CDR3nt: TGTGCCAGCAGCTTAGAGAGGGGGTTGGCCCAGTACTTC
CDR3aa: CASSLERGLAQYF

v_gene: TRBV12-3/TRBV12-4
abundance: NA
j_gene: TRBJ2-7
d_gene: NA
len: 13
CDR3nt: TGTGCCAGCAGCCCTGACTGGTCCTACGAGCAGTACTTC
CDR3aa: CASSPDWSYEQYF

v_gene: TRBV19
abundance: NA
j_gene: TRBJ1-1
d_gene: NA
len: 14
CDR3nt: TGTGCCAGTAGTCAGGGGAGGTCGTACACTGAAGCTTTCTTT
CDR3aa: CASSQGRSYTEAFF

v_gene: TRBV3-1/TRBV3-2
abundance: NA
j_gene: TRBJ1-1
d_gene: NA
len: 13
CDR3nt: TGTGCCAGCAGCCGAGGAGGACTCACTGAAGCTTTCTTT
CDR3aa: CASSRGGLTEAFF

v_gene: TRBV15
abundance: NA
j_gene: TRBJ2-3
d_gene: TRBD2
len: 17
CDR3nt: TGTGCCACCAGCGGACGGAAAGTAGCGGGGAGAACAGATACGCAGTATTTT
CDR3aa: CATSGRKVAGRTDTQYF

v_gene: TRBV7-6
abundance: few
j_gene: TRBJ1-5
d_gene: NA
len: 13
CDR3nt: TGTGCCAGCAGCCGGGATAGCAATCAGCCCCAGCATTTT
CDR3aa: CASSRDSNQPQHF

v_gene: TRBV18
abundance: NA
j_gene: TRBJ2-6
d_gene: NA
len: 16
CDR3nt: TGTGCCAGCTCACCGGTTGGGGGGTCTGGGGCCAACGTCCTGACTTTC
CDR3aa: CASSPVGGSGANVLTF

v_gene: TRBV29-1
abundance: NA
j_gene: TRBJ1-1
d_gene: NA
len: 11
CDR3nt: TGCAGCGTGGAGGTGAACACTGAAGCTTTCTTT
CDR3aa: CSVEVNTEAFF

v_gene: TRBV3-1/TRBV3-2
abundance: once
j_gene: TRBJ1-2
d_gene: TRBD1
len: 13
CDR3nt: TGTGCCAGCAGCCAAAACAGGGGTCATGGCTACACCTTC
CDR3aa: CASSQNRGHGYTF